These T cell receptor beta chains were read from a single sample in a study of cytomegalovirus exposure and HLA in healthy donors. Repertoires were generated with immunoSEQ multiplex PCR, while TCRdb's copy carries only in-frame clones and drops some. The sample records fewer than 200,000 clones, about 71% being singletons. The sample consisted of PBMCs. The receptor source for this set is a middle-aged man in good health and CMV-seronegative. Both conserved end residues are trimmed from each CDR3.

j_gene,v_gene,CDR3aa
TRBJ2-3,TRBV29-1,SVEVSHLTDTQY
TRBJ1-2,TRBV10-1,ASSVNRGRRKTTDYGYT
TRBJ1-5,TRBV6-1,ASSQTRRNQPQH
TRBJ2-7,TRBV28,ASSGSTYEQY
TRBJ1-2,TRBV19,ASSIRTGRSNYGYT
TRBJ1-4,TRBV11-1,ASKRGQTNEKLF
TRBJ2-7,TRBV7-8,ASSPRGGAGYEQY
TRBJ1-5,TRBV10-3,AISGGNSNQPQH
TRBJ2-2,TRBV18,ASSPPGVLNTGELF
TRBJ2-1,TRBV12-5,ASGPDRGQVNEQF
TRBJ2-7,TRBV4-1,ASSQSRGLSYEQY
TRBJ1-5,TRBV28,ASSLVQVSQPQH
TRBJ1-2,TRBV5-6,ASQLAGGNYGYT
.,TRBV29-1,SAGDSPYEQY
TRBJ1-6,TRBV19,ASSEQSHYNSPLH
TRBJ1-5,TRBV2,ASGETGAGPPQH
TRBJ1-2,TRBV9,ASSAQGTRYGYT
TRBJ1-5,TRBV6-5,ATRGTGNQPQH
TRBJ2-3,TRBV7-9,ASSLGLRGKADTQY
TRBJ2-3,TRBV4-1,ASSPEDTGEDTQY
.,TRBV6-5,ASSYEGAEGEQY
TRBJ2-2,TRBV5-1,ASNVGGWNTGELF
TRBJ1-1,TRBV7-2,ASSLADSKQAF
.,TRBV4-2,ASSQVLDRAYEQY
TRBJ2-3,TRBV19,ASSTRQVSTDTQY
TRBJ1-5,TRBV6-1,ASSDREELRQPQH
TRBJ2-2,TRBV19,ASSINRVAGDTGELF
TRBJ2-2,TRBV5-1,ATMRLAGNTGELF
TRBJ2-3,TRBV7-3,ASSANQGLDTQY
TRBJ1-3,TRBV18,ASSPSRQGMSGNTIY
TRBJ2-3,TRBV6-1,ASSESTRLVVATDTQY
TRBJ1-1,TRBV7-9,ASSLVPGLNTEAF
TRBJ1-4,TRBV27,ASKLLGVQGREKLF
TRBJ1-4,TRBV5-1,ASTSTAGESEKLF
TRBJ2-3,TRBV5-1,ASSLAPLGAGGFSTDTQY
TRBJ1-3,TRBV27,ASRPTGSGNTIY
TRBJ1-5,TRBV5-1,ASSIDSPNQPQH
TRBJ2-5,TRBV11-2,ASSLGAGGALETQY
TRBJ2-7,TRBV6-1,ASSEWAGAKSYEQY
TRBJ1-5,TRBV7-9,ASSLSEVPGAQH
TRBJ2-6,TRBV25-1,ASSEHSSGANVLT
TRBJ2-1,TRBV27,ASSTGTGTYNEQF
TRBJ2-2,TRBV7-2,ASSPRRQGKTGELF
TRBJ2-7,TRBV15,ATSPRLGGGYEQY
TRBJ2-5,TRBV6-1,ASSRDRIETQY
TRBJ1-4,TRBV6-1,ASSEIIHEKLF
TRBJ2-1,TRBV4-1,ASSKTSGGENEQF
TRBJ2-1,TRBV11-2,ASSLRDSTYNEQF
TRBJ1-1,TRBV10-1,ASSGRTGGNTEAF
TRBJ2-4,TRBV6-5,ASSYSRGSGKNIQY
TRBJ1-6,TRBV19,ASSGKLHKTGGSYNSPLH
TRBJ1-1,TRBV29-1,SVKTGVEAF
TRBJ1-3,TRBV27,ASSLEGIGSGNTIY
TRBJ2-3,TRBV7-9,ASSPWTGGTDTQY
TRBJ2-7,TRBV6-7,ASSYSVWTRSNHEQY